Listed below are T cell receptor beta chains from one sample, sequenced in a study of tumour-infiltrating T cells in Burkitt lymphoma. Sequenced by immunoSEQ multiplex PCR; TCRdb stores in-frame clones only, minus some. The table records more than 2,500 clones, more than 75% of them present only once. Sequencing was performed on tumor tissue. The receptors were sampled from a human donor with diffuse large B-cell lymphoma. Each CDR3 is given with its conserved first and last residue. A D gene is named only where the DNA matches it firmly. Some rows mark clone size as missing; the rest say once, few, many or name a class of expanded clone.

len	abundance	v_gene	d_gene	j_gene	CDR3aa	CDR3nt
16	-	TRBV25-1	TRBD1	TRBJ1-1	CASSENRGAMNTEAFF	TGTGCCAGCAGTGAGAACAGGGGAGCAATGAACACTGAAGCTTTCTTT
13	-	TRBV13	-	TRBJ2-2	CASSLGLTGELFF	TGTGCCAGCAGCTTGGGCCTGACTGGGGAGCTGTTTTTT
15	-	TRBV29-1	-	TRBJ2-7	CSVEGGDGLSYEQYF	TGCAGCGTTGAAGGAGGGGACGGACTGTCCTACGAGCAGTACTTC
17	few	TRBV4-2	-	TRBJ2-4	CASSQEPAGTAKNIQYF	TGTGCCAGCAGCCAAGAGCCGGCCGGGACAGCCAAAAACATTCAGTACTTC
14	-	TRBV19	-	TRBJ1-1	CASSIPGHSRRAFF	TGTGCCAGTAGTATACCAGGACACTCCCGTAGAGCTTTCTTT
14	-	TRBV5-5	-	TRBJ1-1	CASSLVQLNTEAFF	TGTGCCAGCAGCTTGGTACAGCTGAACACTGAAGCTTTCTTT
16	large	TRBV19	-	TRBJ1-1	CASSIDPEGLNTEAFF	TGTGCCAGTAGTATAGATCCAGAGGGCTTGAACACTGAAGCTTTCTTT
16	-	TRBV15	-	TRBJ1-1	CATSRDLPLHPGEAFF	TGTGCCACCAGCAGAGATTTGCCTCTTCACCCAGGTGAAGCTTTCTTT
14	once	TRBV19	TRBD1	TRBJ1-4	CASGTTGANEKLFF	TGTGCCAGTGGCACGACAGGGGCAAATGAAAAACTGTTTTTT
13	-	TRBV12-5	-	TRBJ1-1	CASGPTPGTKAFF	TGTGCTAGTGGTCCCACCCCCGGGACAAAAGCTTTCTTT
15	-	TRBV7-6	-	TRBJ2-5	CAVSREVRDLETQYF	TGTGCCGTGTCTAGGGAGGTGAGGGACTTAGAGACCCAGTACTTC
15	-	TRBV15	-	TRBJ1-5	CATSRQAYSNQPQHF	TGTGCCACCAGCAGACAGGCGTATAGCAATCAGCCCCAGCATTTT
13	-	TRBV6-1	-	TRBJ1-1	CAGGDPLNTEAFF	TGTGCCGGGGGTGACCCCTTGAACACTGAAGCTTTCTTT
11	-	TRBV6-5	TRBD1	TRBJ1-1	CASSRQGEAFF	TGTGCCAGCAGCAGACAGGGAGAAGCTTTCTTT
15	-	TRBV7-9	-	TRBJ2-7	CASSPPMGPLYEQYF	TGTGCCAGCAGTCCTCCAATGGGGCCTTTATACGAGCAGTACTTC
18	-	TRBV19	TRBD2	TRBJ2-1	CASSRTSGGALAYNEQFF	TGTGCCAGTAGCAGGACTAGCGGGGGGGCCTTGGCCTACAATGAGCAGTTCTTC
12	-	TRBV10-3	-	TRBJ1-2	CAINHSRDVYTF	TGTGCCATCAATCACTCCAGGGATGTCTACACCTTC
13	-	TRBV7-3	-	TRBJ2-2	CASSLIHTGEPFF	TGTGCCAGCAGCTTAATTCACACCGGGGAGCCGTTTTTT
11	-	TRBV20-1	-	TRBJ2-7	CSARAPLEQYF	TGCAGTGCTAGAGCCCCCCTCGAGCAGTACTTC
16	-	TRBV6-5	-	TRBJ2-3	CASSYSFGGNTDTQYF	TGTGCCAGCAGTTACTCGTTCGGGGGCAACACAGATACGCAGTATTTT
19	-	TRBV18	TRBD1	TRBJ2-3	CASSPSFTTGAGYTDTQYF	TGTGCCAGCTCACCATCGTTCACGACAGGGGCGGGATACACAGATACGCAGTATTTT
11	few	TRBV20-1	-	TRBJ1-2	CSAPQVDGYTF	TGCAGTGCCCCTCAGGTGGATGGCTACACCTTC
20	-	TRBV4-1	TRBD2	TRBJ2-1	CASSPSPPLAGDLSYNEQFF	TGCGCCAGCAGCCCCTCCCCCCCCCTAGCGGGAGATCTGTCCTACAATGAGCAGTTCTTC
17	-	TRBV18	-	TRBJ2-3	CASSISGRHGGGDTQYF	TGTGCCAGCTCAATCTCGGGCCGGCACGGGGGCGGAGATACGCAGTATTTT
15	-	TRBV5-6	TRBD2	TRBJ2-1	CASSLVLAGGWEQFF	TGTGCCAGCAGCTTGGTATTAGCGGGAGGTTGGGAGCAGTTCTTC
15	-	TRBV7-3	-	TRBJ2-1	CASTPAAQGPDEQFF	TGTGCCAGCACCCCTGCCGCTCAGGGGCCGGATGAGCAGTTCTTC
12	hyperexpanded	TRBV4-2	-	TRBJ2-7	CATKGAADEQYF	TGTGCCACCAAAGGGGCAGCGGACGAGCAGTACTTC
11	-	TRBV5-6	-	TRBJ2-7	CASSSSYEQYF	TGTGCCAGCAGCTCCTCCTACGAGCAGTACTTC
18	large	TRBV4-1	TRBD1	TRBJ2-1	CASSQVLGRDRGFNEQFF	TGCGCCAGCAGCCAAGTCTTAGGGCGAGACAGGGGTTTTAATGAGCAGTTCTTC
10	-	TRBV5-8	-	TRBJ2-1	CASRRDEQFF	TGTGCCAGCAGAAGGGATGAGCAGTTCTTC
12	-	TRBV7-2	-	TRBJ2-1	CASRSISDEQFF	TGTGCCAGCAGGTCCATAAGCGATGAGCAGTTCTTC
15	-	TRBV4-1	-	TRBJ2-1	CASSQAGGSYNEQFF	TGCGCCAGCAGCCAAGCTGGGGGCTCCTACAATGAGCAGTTCTTC
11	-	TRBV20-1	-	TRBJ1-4	CSANWGEKLFF	TGCAGTGCTAACTGGGGGGAAAAACTGTTTTTT